The source of this T cell receptor (beta chain) is a study of cytomegalovirus exposure and HLA in healthy donors. On the study more broadly: For the roughly 390 genotyped donors, more than 80% fell within the Caucasian-associated ancestry cluster.

Primers included in the PCR were 60 Vbeta and 13 Jbeta primers. Assay: immunoSEQ multiplex PCR; the TCRdb copy retains only in-frame clones and omits some. The sample carries 170,000 or so clones, roughly 75% recorded once. Study-wide results and caveats: In a later analysis, parvovirus B19, influenza, CMV and Epstein-Barr virus appeared linked to several top co-occurrence clusters. A later analysis found most CMV-associated TCR beta chains apparently HLA-restricted. Data from an earlier analysis indicated that most TCR beta V segments were productive either about 87% or about 30% of the time.

This clone was detected only once. Antigen: not known. Germline CDR1 SGHRS, CDR2 YFSETQ. V trimming: 4 bases; J trimming: 1 base; junction bases outside the gene matches: 7. The CDR3 is 15 amino acids. Sequenced input: PBMCs. V usage is TRBV5-1 and J usage is TRBJ1-1; 7 bases align to TRBD1. This receptor was taken from a woman aged 50 to 60 in good health and CMV-seropositive. The CDR3 is CASSRLQGKNTEAFF. The CDR3 DNA reads as TGCGCCAGCAGCCGTCTACAGGGGAAGAACACTGAAGCTTTCTTT.